The present entry profiles one TCR beta chain with its context. Its antigen is not known. This sample was taken from a study of cytomegalovirus exposure and HLA in healthy donors. Germline loops: CDR1 LGHNT, CDR2 FRNRAP. The V end was cut by 3 bases, the J end by 4 bases, with 12 bases between. CDR3 size: 14 residues. Primers included in the PCR were 60 Vbeta and 13 Jbeta primers. Original processing methods: A follow-up analysis tallied around 80 million unique TCR beta chains, some 11 million shared. Some clones are missing from TCRdb's copy, which holds only in-frame ones; the method was immunoSEQ multiplex PCR. The V and J calls and clone size come from that table; D and trimming were worked out from the DNA. This table has 140,000 to 150,000 clones, 60% to 85% appearing once. Findings of the study overall: Researchers reported in a later analysis that a missense DCLRE1C variant was tied to TCR beta V- and J-gene trimming. The study labeled fewer than 200 TCR beta chains cytomegalovirus-associated.

The J gene is TRBJ1-1, the V gene TRBV12-5; tentative D call: TRBD1 (5 bases). The sequence derives from a middle-aged man in good health and CMV-seronegative. Sequences were obtained from PBMCs. For the CDR3, the DNA is TGTGCTAGTGGTTTTGACAGATTCGCCACTGAAGCTTTCTTT. Protein: CASGFDRFATEAFF. Based on the CDR3 plus reference TRBV12-5 and TRBJ1-1, the full variable domain is DARVTQTPRHKVTEMGQEVTMRCQPILGHNTVFWYRQTMMQGLELLAYFRNRAPLDDSGMPKDRFSAEMPDATLATLKIQPSEPRDSAVYFCASGFDRFATEAFFGQGTRLTVV.